This T cell receptor (beta chain) was recorded in a study of graft-versus-host responses after intestinal transplantation. About the research overall: Recipients across the board were started on anti-thymocyte globulin induction, then kept on tacrolimus and steroids for 2 to 4 years.

Study findings and constraints: HvG clone declines early post-transplant were associated with peak circulating GvH levels.

The CDR3 spans 15 residues. Germline CDR1 reads MRHNA; CDR2 reads SNTAGT. Trimming removed 0 bases at V and 2 bases at J, with 7 bases between. Assay: immunoSEQ multiplex PCR; the TCRdb copy retains only in-frame clones and omits some. The sample lists about 3,200 clones, more than 85% occurring once. This clone was found once. Its antigen remains unknown. The specimen was bone marrow, collected roughly 54 weeks after transplant. This sequence joins TRBV6-4 and TRBJ2-2; D might be TRBD1 (6 bases). The receptor was derived from a human patient who received an intestinal transplant, so some T cells may come from the graft donor. The CDR3, as DNA: TGTGCCAGCAGTGACTCCGGGACAAACACCGGGGAGCTGTTTTTT. The encoded protein is CASSDSGTNTGELFF.